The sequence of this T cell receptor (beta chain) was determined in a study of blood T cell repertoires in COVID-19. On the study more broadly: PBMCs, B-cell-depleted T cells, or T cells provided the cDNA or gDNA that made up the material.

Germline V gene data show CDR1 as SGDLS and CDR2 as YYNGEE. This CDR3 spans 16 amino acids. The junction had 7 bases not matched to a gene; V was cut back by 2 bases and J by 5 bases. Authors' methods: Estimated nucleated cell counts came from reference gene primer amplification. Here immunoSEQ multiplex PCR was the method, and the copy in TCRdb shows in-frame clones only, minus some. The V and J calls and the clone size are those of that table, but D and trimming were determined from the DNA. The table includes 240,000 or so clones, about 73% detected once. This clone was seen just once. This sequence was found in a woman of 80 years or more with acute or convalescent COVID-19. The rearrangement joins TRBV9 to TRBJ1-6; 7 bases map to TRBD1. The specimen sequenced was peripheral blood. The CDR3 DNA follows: TGTGCCAGCAGCGTTGGTGGTGGGACAGATAATTCACCCCTCCACTTT. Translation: CASSVGGGTDNSPLHF.